A single sample gave rise to the 18 T cell receptor beta chains below, sequenced in a study of naive and memory T cell subsets. The beta constant-region primer was an equimolar mix of two oligonucleotides covering TRBC1 and TRBC2. Four rounds of PCR amplified the ligated cDNA using nested alpha and beta constant-region primers plus SP2. Each CDR3 protein is one row after TCRdb ran MiXCR on the UMI-ligation and nested PCR reads. This table holds 100,000 to 150,000 distinct CDR3 sequences, roughly 32% found once. The sequenced material came from central memory CD4+ T cells from blood. The receptors shown here come from a human donor in good health.

The table lists this clonotype with a few counts. The rearrangement joins TRBV3-1 to TRBJ2-7; D perhaps matches TRBD1 (5 bases). Germline CDR1 and CDR2: LGHDT and YNNKEL (reference sequence). V was cut by 6 bases and J by 5 bases, with 17 bases left in between. This CDR3 region has 14 residues. The CDR3 loop is CASRGVGPMHEQYF. CDR3 nucleotides: TGTGCCAGCAGAGGGGTCGGACCAATGCACGAGCAGTACTTC.

The J gene is TRBJ1-4, the V gene TRBV20-1; D possibly corresponds to TRBD1 (6 bases). The CDR3 is 15 amino acids. Trimming cost V 6 bases and J 4 bases, with 18 bases left between them. CDR1 and CDR2 (germline): DFQATT, SNEGSKA (reference sequence). The CDR3 is CSARVPRGRNEKLFF. The DNA for the CDR3 is TGCAGTGCCAGGGTCCCCAGGGGCCGTAATGAAAAACTGTTTTTT.

CDR3 sequence: CASSLGRRTYNEQFF. CDR3 nucleotide sequence: TGTGCCAGCAGTTTGGGGAGGAGGACCTACAATGAGCAGTTCTTC. V usage is TRBV12-3 or TRBV12-4 and J usage is TRBJ2-1; tentative D call: TRBD2 (6 bases). The length of the CDR3 is 15 residues. The V end lost 3 bases, the J end lost 2 bases, and 11 bases lay between the germline ends.

The chain joins TRBV7-2 to TRBJ1-4; TRBD1 matches 8 bases. Germline V gives CDR1 SGHTA, CDR2 FQGNSA. The CDR3 covers 14 residues. V lost 5 bases to trimming and J lost 8 bases; unmatched junction nucleotides: 7. The CDR3 DNA reads as TGTGCCAGCAGCCCCAACAGGGGGTGGGAAAAACTGTTTTTT. Translating it yields CASSPNRGWEKLFF. Combining the CDR3 with reference TRBV7-2 and TRBJ1-4 gives the whole variable domain GAGVSQSPSNKVTEKGKDVELRCDPISGHTALYWYRQSLGQGLEFLIYFQGNSAPDKSGLPSDRFSAERTGGSVSTLTIQRTQQEDSAVYLCASSPNRGWEKLFFGSGTQLSVL.

The chain couples TRBV5-1 to TRBJ2-5, with D maybe TRBD2 (5 bases). The germline V gene encodes CDR1 SGHRS and CDR2 YFSETQ. The CDR3 contains 15 residues. V shed 0 bases and J shed 1 base, with 10 bases lying between them. The chain's CDR3 is CASSLEFGVQETQYF. In DNA form, the CDR3 reads TGCGCCAGCAGCTTGGAATTCGGGGTCCAAGAGACCCAGTACTTC.

There are many counts of this clonotype. This chain joins TRBV7-6 and TRBJ2-5, with D perhaps TRBD2 (6 bases). V was shortened by 0 bases and J by 2 bases, with 13 bases between the two germline ends. This CDR3 comprises 16 residues. Germline CDR1 SGHVS, CDR2 FNYEAQ. The DNA for the CDR3 is TGTGCCAGCAGCTTAGCGGGGAGACTAGGACAAGAGACCCAGTACTTC. Translating it yields CASSLAGRLGQETQYF. Full variable domain (rest looked up from reference TRBV7-6 and TRBJ2-5): GAGVSQSPRYKVTKRGQDVALRCDPISGHVSLYWYRQALGQGPEFLTYFNYEAQQDKSGLPNDRFSAERPEGSISTLTIQRTEQRDSAMYRCASSLAGRLGQETQYFGPGTRLLVL.

CDR3 DNA: TGTGCCAGCAGCCAAGGTGCAGGGTATGGCGAGCAGTACTTC. Translated, it gives CASSQGAGYGEQYF. V gene TRBV3-1 combines with J gene TRBJ2-7; D may be TRBD1 (5 bases). This CDR3 contains 14 residues. Germline V gene sequence: CDR1 LGHDT, CDR2 YNNKEL (reference sequence). V was pared by 1 base and J by 6 bases, with 13 bases between.

The chain joins TRBV28 to TRBJ2-4, with a tentative D call TRBD1 (5 bases). The V gene's germline CDR1 is MDHEN and CDR2 SYDVKM. The CDR3 loop spans 18 amino acids. Trimming removed 2 bases from V and 1 base from J, with 18 bases in between. This chain's CDR3 is CASSLMDTGRLAKNIQYF. CDR3 coding DNA: TGTGCCAGCAGTTTAATGGATACAGGCAGGCTGGCCAAAAACATTCAGTACTTC.

The rearrangement joins TRBV29-1 to TRBJ2-5, with a possible D match to TRBD2 (6 bases). With 3 bases removed from V and 5 bases from J, the gap between germline ends came to 13 bases. The germline V gene has CDR1 SQVTM and CDR2 ANQGSEA. The CDR3 totals 13 residues. The CDR3: CSVDRRVGETQYF. The CDR3 DNA follows: TGCAGCGTTGATCGGAGGGTGGGGGAGACCCAGTACTTC.

The gene calls are TRBV14 and TRBJ1-1; unclear D gene. CDR3 length: 13 amino acids. Germline CDR1 is SGHDN and CDR2 is FVKESK. V was trimmed by 2 bases and J by 11 bases, leaving 15 bases between them. CDR3 nucleotides: TGTGCCAGCAGCCAAAGGGCCCGGGCTGGGGCTTTCTTT. Translated, it gives CASSQRARAGAFF.

The chain recombines TRBV5-4 with TRBJ1-6; a weak D match, TRBD1 (6 bases). Germline CDR1 reads SGHNT; CDR2 reads YYREEE (reference sequence). The ends were cut back, 2 bases at V and 0 bases at J, with 12 bases in the middle. This CDR3 has 17 amino acids. CDR3 sequence reads: CASSFDRSSSYNSPLHF. The CDR3 nucleotides are TGTGCCAGCAGCTTCGACAGGTCGAGCTCCTATAATTCACCCCTCCACTTT.

This clonotype came up a few times. This rearrangement joins TRBV20-1 to TRBJ2-1; 9 bases align to TRBD1. This CDR3 is 14 amino acids long. Unmatched junction bases numbered 11, after V lost 5 bases and J lost 9 bases. CDR1 and CDR2 (germline): DFQATT, SNEGSKA (reference sequence). The CDR3 DNA reads as TGCAGTGCTGTCCGGGACAGGGTCTTAGTTGAGCAGTTCTTC. It encodes CSAVRDRVLVEQFF.

CDR3 sequence: CASSDYSSYNEQFF. CDR3 bases: TGTGCCAGCAGCGACTATAGCTCCTACAATGAGCAGTTCTTC. J is TRBJ2-1 and V is TRBV28, with D maybe TRBD2 (5 bases). Germline CDR1 reads MDHEN; CDR2 reads SYDVKM. The CDR3 is 14 amino acids. V lost 6 bases, J lost 0 bases, and 9 bases lay in between.

This clonotype was observed a handful of times. The chain couples TRBV29-1 to TRBJ2-7, with TRBD1 identical over 9 bases. The CDR3 contains 15 residues. The germline gives CDR1 SQVTM, CDR2 ANQGSEA. Trimming cost V 2 bases and J 3 bases; bases outside gene matches: 8. The CDR3 sequence is CSVETQDRGYYEQYF. The CDR3 nucleotides read TGCAGCGTTGAAACCCAGGACAGGGGCTACTACGAGCAGTACTTC.

The chain has TRBV10-1 and TRBJ1-6; tentatively, D is TRBD1 (5 bases). Germline CDR1 WNHNN, CDR2 SYGVQD (reference sequence). The V end was cut by 5 bases, the J end by 7 bases, with 12 bases between. This CDR3 is 14 amino acids long. The CDR3 sequence: CASSPTGPNSPLHF. DNA for the CDR3: TGCGCCAGCAGTCCAACGGGACCGAATTCACCCCTCCACTTT.

The chain is built from TRBV7-7 and TRBJ2-1; 9 bases are shared with TRBD2. CDR3 length equals 15 residues. V dropped 3 bases and J dropped 6; count of bases not matched to a gene: 6. Germline V gene lookup returns CDR1 SSHAT and CDR2 FNYEAQ (reference sequence). CDR3 loop: CASSFSVAGVNEQFF. As DNA, the CDR3 is TGTGCCAGCAGCTTTAGTGTAGCGGGAGTCAATGAGCAGTTCTTC.

This clonotype was counted between two and nine times. V gene TRBV6-2 or TRBV6-3 combines with J gene TRBJ1-5; D remains ambiguous. From germline, CDR1 is MNHEY and CDR2 SVGEGT. V was shortened by 10 bases and J by 2 bases, with 9 bases between the two germline ends. The CDR3 has 12 residues. Here the CDR3 reads CAIQDGNQPQHF. DNA for the CDR3: TGTGCCATCCAAGATGGCAATCAGCCCCAGCATTTT.

This clonotype was seen just once. The chain joins TRBV28 to TRBJ2-4; 13 bases match TRBD2. CDR3 length: 16 residues. The junction had 13 bases not matched to a gene; V was cut back by 8 bases and J by 9 bases. Germline assignment: CDR1 MDHEN and CDR2 SYDVKM. The CDR3 sequence: CASLGLAGVSERIQYF. In DNA form, the CDR3 reads TGTGCCAGCCTAGGACTAGCGGGAGTGTCTGAACGCATTCAGTACTTC.